This T cell receptor (beta chain) appears in the sequencing data of a study of blood T cell repertoires in COVID-19. Study-wide context: Samples came from the United States, Italy and Spain, spanning acute and convalescent COVID-19. PBMCs, B-cell-depleted T cells, or T cells provided the cDNA or gDNA that made up the material.

This CDR3 is built from 15 residues. Germline V gene data show CDR1 as SGHNT and CDR2 as YYREEE (reference sequence). V was clipped by 4 bases and J by 3 bases, with 13 bases between them. Methods used by the authors: Researchers report that nucleated cell counts were estimated from reference gene primer amplification. Generated by immunoSEQ multiplex PCR, the TCRdb table keeps only in-frame clones and is missing some. That table gives V, J and clone size, and the DNA gave D and trimming. The repertoire holds 150,000 to 190,000 clones, with about 80% as singletons. The specimen was peripheral blood. The TCR sequence derives from a man in his sixties with acute or convalescent COVID-19. This chain links TRBV5-4 with TRBJ1-4; tentative D call: TRBD1 (5 bases). The DNA for the CDR3 is TGTGCCAGCAGCGGGGGGGGTAACCCTAATGAAAAACTGTTTTTT. It yields the protein CASSGGGNPNEKLFF. The variable domain in full, completed from reference TRBV5-4 and TRBJ1-4, reads ETGVTQSPTHLIKTRGQQVTLRCSSQSGHNTVSWYQQALGQGPQFIFQYYREEENGRGNFPPRFSGLQFPNYSSELNVNALELDDSALYLCASSGGGNPNEKLFFGSGTQLSVL.